The 24 T cell receptor beta chains given below trace back to one sample, sequenced in a study of control samples from healthy donors and cancer patients. Produced via immunoSEQ multiplex PCR; TCRdb's table is partial and in-frame only. The table has approximately 170,000 clones, 85% to 90% seen once. The sequencing input was blood. The receptors shown here come from a woman aged 25 to 39 in good health.

The chain joins TRBV10-3 to TRBJ2-1, with TRBD1 matching 10 bases. J gave up 6 bases and V 3 bases, and 2 bases lay outside the gene matches. Germline CDR1 ENHRY, CDR2 SYGVKD. The CDR3 loop spans 14 amino acids. CDR3 in DNA: TGTGCCATCAGTGACGGACAGGGGGTCAATGAGCAGTTCTTC. Its translation: CAISDGQGVNEQFF.

This sequence joins TRBV19 and TRBJ1-4; 8 positions agree with TRBD1. The CDR3 extends over 15 amino acids. V lost 5 bases, J lost 7 bases, and 9 bases stayed unmatched. Per germline, CDR1 LNHDA and CDR2 SQIVND (reference sequence). CDR3 residues: CASSGRTGLGEKLFF. The CDR3 DNA reads TGTGCCAGTAGTGGACGGACAGGGTTGGGTGAAAAACTGTTTTTT.

The chain combines TRBV3-1 (or the pseudogene TRBV3-2) with TRBJ2-3; 13 bases match TRBD2. Germline CDR1 and CDR2: LGHDT and YNNKEL (reference sequence). V shed 4 bases and J 4 bases; nucleotides not matched to a gene: 2. This CDR3 is 15 amino acids long. In nucleotides, the CDR3 is TGTGCCAGCAGCCCAGGACTAGCGGGAGCAGATACGCAGTATTTT. This translates into CASSPGLAGADTQYF.

The sample holds many counts of this clone. The chain carries TRBV20-1 and TRBJ2-2; a possible D gene is TRBD1 (5 bases). CDR3 length: 14 amino acids. V was pared by 3 bases and J by 1 base, with 9 bases between. The germline V gene has CDR1 DFQATT and CDR2 SNEGSKA (reference sequence). This CDR3 reads CSASPGQNTGELFF. The CDR3 nucleotides are TGCAGTGCTAGTCCCGGACAGAACACCGGGGAGCTGTTTTTT.

This clone is a singleton in its sample. Other DNA sequences in the sample encode the same CDR3. The V call is TRBV27, the J call TRBJ1-2; 7 bases are shared with TRBD1. CDR1 and CDR2 (germline): MNHEY, SMNVEV (reference sequence). This CDR3 has 13 residues. V was pared by 6 bases and J by 4 bases, with 5 bases of the junction left unmatched. CDR3 in amino acids: CASSSPGGYGYTF. For the CDR3, the DNA is TGTGCCAGCAGCTCTCCAGGGGGCTATGGCTACACCTTC.

The chain carries TRBV5-1 and TRBJ2-1; TRBD1 aligns across 9 bases. Germline V lookup: CDR1 SGHRS, CDR2 YFSETQ. The CDR3 is 15 residues long. The junction had 11 bases not matched to a gene; V was cut back by 6 bases and J by 7 bases. The CDR3 loop is CASNYPGQGVNEQFF. DNA for the CDR3: TGCGCCAGCAACTACCCGGGACAGGGCGTGAATGAGCAGTTCTTC.

This clone occurred a few times. This chain connects TRBV5-6 to TRBJ1-1; tentative D call: TRBD1 (5 bases). Germline V gene data show CDR1 as SGHDT and CDR2 as YYEEEE. The CDR3 is 15 amino acids. Trimming pared 4 bases from V and 5 bases from J, leaving 18 bases between. The CDR3 sequence: CASSLGTFGETEAFF. CDR3 sequence (DNA): TGTGCCAGCAGCCTAGGGACGTTCGGGGAGACTGAAGCTTTCTTT.

V usage is TRBV5-5 and J usage is TRBJ2-7; 10 bases line up with TRBD1. Germline CDR1 SGHKS, CDR2 YYEKEE (reference sequence). V was pared by 0 bases and J by 3 bases, with 3 bases of the junction left unmatched. There are 15 residues in the CDR3. CDR3 sequence: CASSLAGTGDYEQYF. CDR3 DNA: TGTGCCAGCAGCTTGGCCGGGACAGGGGACTACGAGCAGTACTTC. The full variable domain, its missing parts supplied by reference TRBV5-5 and TRBJ2-7, is DAGVTQSPTHLIKTRGQQVTLRCSPISGHKSVSWYQQVLGQGPQFIFQYYEKEERGRGNFPDRFSARQFPNYSSELNVNALLLGDSALYLCASSLAGTGDYEQYFGPGTRLTVT.

This rearrangement joins TRBV13 to TRBJ2-1; no clear D. V was shortened by 4 bases and J by 1 base, with 14 bases between the two germline ends. Germline loops: CDR1 PRHDT, CDR2 FYEKMQ (reference sequence). The CDR3 is 16 residues long. The CDR3 reads CASSSIPKGSYNEQFF. The CDR3 region has the DNA TGTGCCAGCAGCTCGATACCAAAGGGTTCCTACAATGAGCAGTTCTTC.

This chain joins TRBV6-5 and TRBJ1-2; no reliable D call. Germline lookup yields CDR1 MNHEY and CDR2 SVGAGI. There are 13 residues in the CDR3. V was pared by 6 bases and J by 4 bases, with 12 bases between. Here the CDR3 DNA reads TGTGCCAGCAGGACGACGGATACCTATGGCTACACCTTC. Amino acids: CASRTTDTYGYTF.

V and J are TRBV5-6 and TRBJ2-1, with D possibly TRBD2 on 6 matching bases. Germline values: CDR1 SGHDT, CDR2 YYEEEE. Trimming took 5 bases from V and 9 from J, leaving 15 bases between them. CDR3 length: 13 amino acids. The CDR3 DNA follows: TGTGCCAGCAGGAGACTAGGTCGGGGTGAGCAGTTCTTC. It encodes CASRRLGRGEQFF.

V and J are TRBV14 and TRBJ1-1; no clear D. The CDR3 spans 13 residues. The V end lost 4 bases, the J end lost 1 base, and 7 bases lay between the germline ends. The germline CDR1 and CDR2 sequences are SGHDN and FVKESK. DNA for the CDR3: TGTGCCAGCAGCCTCCGAACGAACACTGAAGCTTTCTTT. It translates to CASSLRTNTEAFF.

The chain is built from TRBV5-1 and TRBJ2-1; D ambiguous. V was trimmed by 7 bases and J by 10 bases, leaving 15 bases between them. CDR1 is SGHRS and CDR2 is YFSETQ in the germline V gene. This CDR3 is 12 amino acids long. CDR3 sequence: CASHTGRLEQFF. CDR3 coding DNA: TGCGCCAGCCATACTGGGCGCCTCGAGCAGTTCTTC.

This chain links TRBV29-1 with TRBJ1-1; 9 positions match TRBD1. The J segment lost 8 bases and the V segment lost 7 bases, leaving 14 bases of the junction unmatched. Germline loops: CDR1 SQVTM, CDR2 ANQGSEA. The CDR3 contains 14 residues. The CDR3 nucleotides read TGCAGCGGGGTCCGGGACAGGGTGTCCCCCGAAGCTTTCTTT. Translating it yields CSGVRDRVSPEAFF.

The chain employs TRBV7-8 and TRBJ2-7, with 11 bases that match TRBD1. CDR1 SGHVS and CDR2 FQNEAQ come from the germline V gene. This CDR3 is built from 14 residues. With V trimmed by 0 bases and J by 6 bases, 1 base remained unmatched. The CDR3 DNA follows: TGTGCCAGCAGCTTAGCGGGGACAGGGGGCGAGCAGTACGTC. It specifies CASSLAGTGGEQYV.

This rearrangement joins TRBV28 to TRBJ2-7; 10 bases map to TRBD2. Germline loops: CDR1 MDHEN, CDR2 SYDVKM. V gave up 6 bases and J gave up 6 bases; unmatched junction bases: 5. This CDR3 spans 13 amino acids. CDR3 nucleotide sequence: TGTGCCAGCAGGGAGGTAGCGGGAGGCGAGCAGTACTTC. As protein: CASREVAGGEQYF.

This chain uses TRBV5-1 with TRBJ2-7, with 9 bases identical to TRBD1. Trimming cost V 4 bases and J 6 bases; bases outside gene matches: 11. This CDR3 has 15 residues. Per germline, CDR1 SGHRS and CDR2 YFSETQ. For the CDR3, the DNA is TGCGCCAGCAGCCTGGTGGGACAGGGTGTCTCCGAGCAGTACTTC. This sequence encodes CASSLVGQGVSEQYF.

This rearrangement joins TRBV12-5 to TRBJ1-5, with TRBD1 identical over 11 bases. CDR3 size: 14 residues. The J segment lost 5 bases and the V segment lost 7 bases, leaving 4 bases of the junction unmatched. CDR1 and CDR2 (germline): LGHNT, FRNRAP. CDR3 sequence reads: CASAGQGADQPQHF. CDR3 nucleotide sequence: TGTGCTAGTGCCGGACAGGGGGCGGATCAGCCCCAGCATTTT.

The chain joins TRBV7-2 to TRBJ2-4; tentatively, D is TRBD2 (5 bases). Germline V gene data show CDR1 as SGHTA and CDR2 as FQGNSA. The V end was cut by 5 bases, the J end by 12 bases, with 14 bases between. This CDR3 is 12 amino acids long. The CDR3 region has the DNA TGTGCCAGCAGCATTAATTCGGGAAATCAGTACTTC. Its protein product is CASSINSGNQYF.

The chain is built from TRBV28 and TRBJ2-7; D is uncertain. Trimming stripped 5 bases from V and 3 bases from J, with 8 bases between. Germline V gene data show CDR1 as MDHEN and CDR2 as SYDVKM. This CDR3 contains 12 residues. CDR3 sequence: CASSMTFYEQYF. CDR3 DNA sequence: TGTGCCAGCAGTATGACGTTCTACGAGCAGTACTTC.

V usage is TRBV12-2 and J usage is TRBJ1-5. TRBV12-2 has pseudogene status. This CDR3 region has 16 residues. Here the CDR3 reads CASRLPPARGNQPQHF. In nucleotides, the CDR3 is TGTGCAAGTCGCTTACCTCCAGCGAGGGGCAATCAGCCCCAGCATTTT.

In nucleotides, the CDR3 is TGCGCCAGCAGCCAAGCGGTCCTTGTACCCCATTCACCCCTCCACTTT. Translated, it gives CASSQAVLVPHSPLHF. This chain joins TRBV4-1 and TRBJ1-6, with D uncertain. The V and J ends lost 1 base and 8 bases respectively, with 15 bases between them. Germline CDR1 reads MGHRA; CDR2 reads YSYEKL. This CDR3 comprises 16 residues.

Here the CDR3 reads CAWSVVNTEAFF. CDR3 sequence (DNA): TGTGCCTGGAGTGTAGTGAACACTGAAGCTTTCTTT. The rearrangement uses TRBV30 and TRBJ1-1; D remains unclear. The V end lost 0 bases, the J end lost 0 bases, and 2 bases lay between the germline ends. This CDR3 contains 12 residues. Germline V gene sequence: CDR1 GTSNPN, CDR2 SVGIG (reference sequence).

This chain connects TRBV5-1 to TRBJ2-1; perhaps TRBD2 as D (5 bases). Germline V CDR1 and CDR2: SGHRS, YFSETQ. V was trimmed by 2 bases and J by 9 bases, leaving 9 bases between them. The CDR3 extends over 12 amino acids. The CDR3 is CASSLTRGEQFF. DNA of the CDR3: TGCGCCAGCAGCTTAACTAGAGGTGAGCAGTTCTTC.